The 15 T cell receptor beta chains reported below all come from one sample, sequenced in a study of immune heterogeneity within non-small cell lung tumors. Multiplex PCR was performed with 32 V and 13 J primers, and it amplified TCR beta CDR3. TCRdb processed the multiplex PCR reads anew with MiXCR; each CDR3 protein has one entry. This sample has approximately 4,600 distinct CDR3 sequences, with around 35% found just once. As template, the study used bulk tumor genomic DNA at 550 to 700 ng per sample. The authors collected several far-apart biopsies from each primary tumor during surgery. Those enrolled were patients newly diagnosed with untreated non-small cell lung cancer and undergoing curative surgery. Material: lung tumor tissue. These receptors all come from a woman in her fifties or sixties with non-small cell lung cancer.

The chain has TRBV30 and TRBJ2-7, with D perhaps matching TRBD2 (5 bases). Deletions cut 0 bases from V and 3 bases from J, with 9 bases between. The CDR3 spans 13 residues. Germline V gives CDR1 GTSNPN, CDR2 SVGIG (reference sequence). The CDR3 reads CAWSVVASYEQYF. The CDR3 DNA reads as TGTGCCTGGAGTGTAGTAGCGAGCTACGAGCAGTACTTC.

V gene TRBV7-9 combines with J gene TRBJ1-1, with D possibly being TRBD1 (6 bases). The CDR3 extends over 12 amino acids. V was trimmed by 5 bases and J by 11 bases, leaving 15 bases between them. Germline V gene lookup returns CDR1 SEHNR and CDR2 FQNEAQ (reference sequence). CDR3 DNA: TGTGCCAGCAGCCAACAGGGACGGGGTGCTTTCTTT. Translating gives CASSQQGRGAFF.

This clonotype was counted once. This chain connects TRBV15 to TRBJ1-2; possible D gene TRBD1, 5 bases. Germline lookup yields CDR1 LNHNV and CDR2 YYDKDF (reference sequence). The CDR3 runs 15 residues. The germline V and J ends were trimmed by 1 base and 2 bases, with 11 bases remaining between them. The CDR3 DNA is TGTGCCACCAGCAGAGTTGCCAGGGCCAACTATGGCTACACCTTC. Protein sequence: CATSRVARANYGYTF. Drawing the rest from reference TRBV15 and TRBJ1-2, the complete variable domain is DAMVIQNPRYQVTQFGKPVTLSCSQTLNHNVMYWYQQKSSQAPKLLFHYYDKDFNNEADTPDNFQSRRPNTSFCFLDIRSPGLGDTAMYLCATSRVARANYGYTFGSGTRLTVV.

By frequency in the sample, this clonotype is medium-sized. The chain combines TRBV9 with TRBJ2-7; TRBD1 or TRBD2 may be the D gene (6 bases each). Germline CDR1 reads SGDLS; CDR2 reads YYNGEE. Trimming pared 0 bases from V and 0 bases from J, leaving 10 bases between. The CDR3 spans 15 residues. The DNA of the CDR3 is TGTGCCAGCAGCGTAGAGGGGGGAGGCTCCTACGAGCAGTACTTC. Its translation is CASSVEGGGSYEQYF.

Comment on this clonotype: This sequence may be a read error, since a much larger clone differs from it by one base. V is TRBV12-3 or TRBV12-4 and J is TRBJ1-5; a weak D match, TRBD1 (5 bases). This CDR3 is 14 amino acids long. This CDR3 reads CASSPDKLNQHQHF. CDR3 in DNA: TGTGCCAGCAGCCCGGACAAGTTAAATCAGCACCAGCATTTT.

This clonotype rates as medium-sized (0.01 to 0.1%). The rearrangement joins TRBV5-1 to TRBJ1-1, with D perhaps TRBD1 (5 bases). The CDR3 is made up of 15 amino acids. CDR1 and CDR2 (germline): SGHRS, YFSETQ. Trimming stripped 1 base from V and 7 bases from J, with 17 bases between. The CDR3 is CASSLFPGQESEAFF. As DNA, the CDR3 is TGCGCCAGCAGCTTGTTTCCGGGGCAGGAAAGTGAAGCTTTCTTT.

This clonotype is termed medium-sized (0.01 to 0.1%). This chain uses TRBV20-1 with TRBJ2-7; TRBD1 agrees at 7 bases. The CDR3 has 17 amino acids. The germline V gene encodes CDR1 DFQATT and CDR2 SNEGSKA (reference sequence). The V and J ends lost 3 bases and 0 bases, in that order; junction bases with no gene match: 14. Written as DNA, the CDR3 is TGCAGTGCTAGTGGGTTGTCCGACAGGGCTTACTCCTACGAGCAGTACTTC. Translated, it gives CSASGLSDRAYSYEQYF.

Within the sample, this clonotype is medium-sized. The CDR3 is CSARNRFPYNEQFF. For the CDR3, the DNA is TGCAGTGCTAGAAACAGGTTCCCCTACAATGAGCAGTTCTTC. V usage is TRBV20-1 and J usage is TRBJ2-1, with D tentatively TRBD1 (5 bases). CDR1 is DFQATT, CDR2 SNEGSKA, per germline (reference sequence). The CDR3 runs 14 residues. Trimming left V 2 bases short and J 2 bases short, with 10 bases between.

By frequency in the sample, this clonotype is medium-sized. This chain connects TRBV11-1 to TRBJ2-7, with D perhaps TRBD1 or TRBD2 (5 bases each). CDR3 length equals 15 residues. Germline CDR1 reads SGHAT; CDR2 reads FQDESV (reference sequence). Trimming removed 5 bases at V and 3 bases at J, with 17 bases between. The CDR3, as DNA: TGTGCCAGCAGCCCACCGGGACCTCTGGGCTACGAGCAGTACTTC. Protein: CASSPPGPLGYEQYF.

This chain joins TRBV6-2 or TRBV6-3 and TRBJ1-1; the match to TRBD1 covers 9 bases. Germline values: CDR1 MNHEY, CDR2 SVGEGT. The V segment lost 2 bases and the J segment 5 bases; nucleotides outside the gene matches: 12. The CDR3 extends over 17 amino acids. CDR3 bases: TGTGCCAGCAGTTACGCGGGGAACAGGGGGCCGGGAACTGAAGCTTTCTTT. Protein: CASSYAGNRGPGTEAFF.

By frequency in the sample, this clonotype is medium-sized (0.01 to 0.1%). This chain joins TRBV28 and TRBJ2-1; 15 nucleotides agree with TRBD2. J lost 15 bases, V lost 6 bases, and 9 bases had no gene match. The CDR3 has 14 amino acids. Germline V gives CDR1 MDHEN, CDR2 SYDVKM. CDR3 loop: CASRSGLAGGRVFF. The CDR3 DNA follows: TGTGCCAGCAGGTCGGGACTAGCGGGGGGAAGGGTGTTCTTC.

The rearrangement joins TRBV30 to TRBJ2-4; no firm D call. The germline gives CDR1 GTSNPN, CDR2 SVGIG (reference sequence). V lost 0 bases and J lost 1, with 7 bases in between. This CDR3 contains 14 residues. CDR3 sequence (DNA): TGTGCCTGGAGTGTAGGTGGGGCCAAAAACATTCAGTACTTC. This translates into CAWSVGGAKNIQYF.

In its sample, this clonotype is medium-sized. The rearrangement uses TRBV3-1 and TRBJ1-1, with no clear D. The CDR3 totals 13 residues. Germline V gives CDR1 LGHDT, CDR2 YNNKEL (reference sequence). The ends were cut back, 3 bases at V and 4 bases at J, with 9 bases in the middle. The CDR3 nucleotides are TGTGCCAGCAGCCATTTAGGATCCACTGAAGCTTTCTTT. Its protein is CASSHLGSTEAFF.

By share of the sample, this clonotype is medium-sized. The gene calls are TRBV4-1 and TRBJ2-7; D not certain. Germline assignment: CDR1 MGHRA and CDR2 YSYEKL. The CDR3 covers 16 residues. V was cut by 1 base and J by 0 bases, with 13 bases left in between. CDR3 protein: CASSQGFPRSSYEQYF. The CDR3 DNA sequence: TGCGCCAGCAGCCAAGGGTTCCCTAGGAGCTCCTACGAGCAGTACTTC.

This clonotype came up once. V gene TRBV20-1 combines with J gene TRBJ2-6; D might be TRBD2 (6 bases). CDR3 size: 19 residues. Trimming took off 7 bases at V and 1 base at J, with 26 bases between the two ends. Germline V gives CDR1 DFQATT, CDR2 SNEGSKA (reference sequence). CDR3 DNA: TGCAGTGTAGTCCCCCCCGGAGGGCCCAAGGCGTCTGGGGCCAACGTCCTGACTTTC. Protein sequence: CSVVPPGGPKASGANVLTF.